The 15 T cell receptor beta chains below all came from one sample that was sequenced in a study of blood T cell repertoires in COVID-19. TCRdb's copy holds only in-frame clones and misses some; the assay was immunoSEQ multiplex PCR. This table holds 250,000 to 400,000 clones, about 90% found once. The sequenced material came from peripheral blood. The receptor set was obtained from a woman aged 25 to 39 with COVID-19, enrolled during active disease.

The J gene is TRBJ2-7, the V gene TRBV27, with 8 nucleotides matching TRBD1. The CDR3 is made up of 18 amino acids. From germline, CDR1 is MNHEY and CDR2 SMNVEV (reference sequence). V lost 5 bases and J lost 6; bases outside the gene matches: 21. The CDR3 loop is CASSTLRQYSGGGTEQYF. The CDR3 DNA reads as TGTGCCAGCAGTACTCTCCGTCAATACTCAGGGGGCGGAACCGAGCAGTACTTC.

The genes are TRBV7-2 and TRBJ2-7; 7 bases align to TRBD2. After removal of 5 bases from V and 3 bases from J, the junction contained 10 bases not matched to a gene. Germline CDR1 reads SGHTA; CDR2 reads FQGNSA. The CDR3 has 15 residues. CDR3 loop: CASSIAGTTDYEQYF. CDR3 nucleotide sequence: TGTGCCAGCAGCATCGCCGGGACTACCGACTACGAGCAGTACTTC.

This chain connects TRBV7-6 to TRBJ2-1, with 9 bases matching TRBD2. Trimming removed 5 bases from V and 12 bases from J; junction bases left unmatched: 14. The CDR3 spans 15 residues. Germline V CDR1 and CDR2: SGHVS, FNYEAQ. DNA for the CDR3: TGTGCCAGCAGCCATGGACTAGCGAGAACCCCCCGGCAGTTCTTC. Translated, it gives CASSHGLARTPRQFF.

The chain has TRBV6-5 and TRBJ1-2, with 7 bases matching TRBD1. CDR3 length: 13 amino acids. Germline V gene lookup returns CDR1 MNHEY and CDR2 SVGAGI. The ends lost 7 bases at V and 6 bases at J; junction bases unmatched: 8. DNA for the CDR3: TGTGCCAGCACTAGAGACAGGGCGGATGGCTACACCTTC. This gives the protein CASTRDRADGYTF.

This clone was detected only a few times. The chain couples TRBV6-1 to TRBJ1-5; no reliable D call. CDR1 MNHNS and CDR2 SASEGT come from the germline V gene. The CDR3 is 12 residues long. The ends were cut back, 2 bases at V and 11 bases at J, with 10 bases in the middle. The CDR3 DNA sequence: TGTGCCAGCAGTGAATCTACTTTGACCCAGCATTTT. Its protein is CASSESTLTQHF.

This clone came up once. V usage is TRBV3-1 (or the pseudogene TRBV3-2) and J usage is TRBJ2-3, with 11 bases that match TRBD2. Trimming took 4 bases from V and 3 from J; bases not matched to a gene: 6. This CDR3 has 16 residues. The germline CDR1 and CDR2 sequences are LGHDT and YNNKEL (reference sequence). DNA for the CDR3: TGTGCCAGCAGCCCGACTAGCGGGAAAGTAACAGATACGCAGTATTTT. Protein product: CASSPTSGKVTDTQYF.

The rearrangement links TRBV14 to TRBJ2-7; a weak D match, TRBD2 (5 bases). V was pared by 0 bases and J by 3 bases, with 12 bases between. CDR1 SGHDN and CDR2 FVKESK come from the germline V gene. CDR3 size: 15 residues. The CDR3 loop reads CASSQDASRYYEQYF. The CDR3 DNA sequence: TGTGCCAGCAGCCAAGATGCTAGCAGATACTACGAGCAGTACTTC.

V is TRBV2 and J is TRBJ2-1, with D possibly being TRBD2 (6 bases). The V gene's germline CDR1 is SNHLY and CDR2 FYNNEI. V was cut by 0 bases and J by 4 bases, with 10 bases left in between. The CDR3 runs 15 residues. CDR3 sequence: CASSEAGGPYNEQFF. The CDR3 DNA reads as TGTGCCAGCAGTGAAGCGGGAGGTCCATACAATGAGCAGTTCTTC.

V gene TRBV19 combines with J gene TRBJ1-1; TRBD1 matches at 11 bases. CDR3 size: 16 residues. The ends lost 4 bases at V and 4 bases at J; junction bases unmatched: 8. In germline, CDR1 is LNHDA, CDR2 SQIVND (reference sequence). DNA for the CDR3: TGTGCCAGTAGTAATATGGGACAGGGGGTGATCACTGAAGCTTTCTTT. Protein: CASSNMGQGVITEAFF.

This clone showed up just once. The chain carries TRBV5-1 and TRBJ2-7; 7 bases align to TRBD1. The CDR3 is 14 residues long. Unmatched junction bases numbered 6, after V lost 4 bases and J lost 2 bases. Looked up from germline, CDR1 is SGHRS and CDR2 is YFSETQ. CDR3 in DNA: TGCGCCAGCAGCAGAGGGGACAGCACCTACGAGCAGTACTTC. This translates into CASSRGDSTYEQYF.

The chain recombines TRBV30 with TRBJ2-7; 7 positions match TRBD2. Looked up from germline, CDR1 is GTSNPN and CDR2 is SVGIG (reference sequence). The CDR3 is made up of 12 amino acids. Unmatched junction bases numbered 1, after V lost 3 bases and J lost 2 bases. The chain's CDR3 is CAWSRGAYEQYF. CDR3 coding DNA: TGTGCCTGGAGCCGGGGGGCCTACGAGCAGTACTTC.

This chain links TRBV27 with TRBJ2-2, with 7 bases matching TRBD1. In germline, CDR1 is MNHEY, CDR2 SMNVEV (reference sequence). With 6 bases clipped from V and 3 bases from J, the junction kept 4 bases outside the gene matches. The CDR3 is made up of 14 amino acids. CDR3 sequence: CASSVDRHTGELFF. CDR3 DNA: TGTGCCAGCAGCGTGGACAGGCACACCGGGGAGCTGTTTTTT.

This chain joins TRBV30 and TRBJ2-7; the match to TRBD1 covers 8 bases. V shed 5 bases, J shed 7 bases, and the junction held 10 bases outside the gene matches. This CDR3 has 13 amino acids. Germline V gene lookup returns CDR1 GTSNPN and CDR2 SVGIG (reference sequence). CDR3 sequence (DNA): TGTGCCTGGGAGCGGCAGGGGGCAGGAGAGCAGTACTTC. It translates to CAWERQGAGEQYF.

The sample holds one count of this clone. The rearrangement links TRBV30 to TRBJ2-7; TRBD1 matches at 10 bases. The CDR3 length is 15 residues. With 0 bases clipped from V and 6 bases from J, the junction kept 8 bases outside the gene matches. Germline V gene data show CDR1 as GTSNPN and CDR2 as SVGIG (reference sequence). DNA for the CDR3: TGTGCCTGGAGTGTAGTGGGACAGGGGTTGAGCGAGCAGTACTTC. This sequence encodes CAWSVVGQGLSEQYF.

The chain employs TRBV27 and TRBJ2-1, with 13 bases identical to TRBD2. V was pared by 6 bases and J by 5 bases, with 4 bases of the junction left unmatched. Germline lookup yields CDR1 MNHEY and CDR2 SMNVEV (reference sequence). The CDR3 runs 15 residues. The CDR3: CASRLGLAGDNEQFF. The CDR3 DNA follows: TGTGCCAGCAGACTCGGACTAGCGGGGGACAATGAGCAGTTCTTC.